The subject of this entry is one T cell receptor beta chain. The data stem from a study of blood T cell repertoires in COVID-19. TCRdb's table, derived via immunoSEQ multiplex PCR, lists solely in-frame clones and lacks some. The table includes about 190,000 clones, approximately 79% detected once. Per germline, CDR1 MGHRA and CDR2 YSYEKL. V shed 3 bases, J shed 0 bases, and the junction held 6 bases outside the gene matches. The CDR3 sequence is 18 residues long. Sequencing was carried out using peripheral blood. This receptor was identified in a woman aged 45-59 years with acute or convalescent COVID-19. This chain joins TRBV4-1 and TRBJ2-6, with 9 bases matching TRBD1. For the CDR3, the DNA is TGCGCCAGCAGCCAGCCCGGACAGGGGTTCTCTGGGGCCAACGTCCTGACTTTC. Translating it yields CASSQPGQGFSGANVLTF.